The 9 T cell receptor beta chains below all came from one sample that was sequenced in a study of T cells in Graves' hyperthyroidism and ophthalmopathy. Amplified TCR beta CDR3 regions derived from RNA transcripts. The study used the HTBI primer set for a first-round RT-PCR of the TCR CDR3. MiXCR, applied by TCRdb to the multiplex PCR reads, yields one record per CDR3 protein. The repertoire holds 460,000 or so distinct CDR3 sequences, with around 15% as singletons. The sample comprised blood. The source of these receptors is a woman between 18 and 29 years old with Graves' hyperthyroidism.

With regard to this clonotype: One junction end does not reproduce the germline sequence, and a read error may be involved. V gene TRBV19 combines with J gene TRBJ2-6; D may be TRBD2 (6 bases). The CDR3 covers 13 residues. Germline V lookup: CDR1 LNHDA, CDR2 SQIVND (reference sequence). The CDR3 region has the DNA TGTGCCAGTAGTATAAGGGAGGCAGACCCCCCTGACTTC. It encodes CASSIREADPPDF.

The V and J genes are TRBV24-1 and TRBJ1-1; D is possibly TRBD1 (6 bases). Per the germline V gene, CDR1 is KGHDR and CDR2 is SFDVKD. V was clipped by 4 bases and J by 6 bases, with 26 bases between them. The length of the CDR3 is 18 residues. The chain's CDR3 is CATSDRGAGGLTGPEAFF. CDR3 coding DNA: TGTGCCACCAGTGACCGAGGGGCGGGGGGCCTAACCGGACCTGAAGCTTTCTTT.

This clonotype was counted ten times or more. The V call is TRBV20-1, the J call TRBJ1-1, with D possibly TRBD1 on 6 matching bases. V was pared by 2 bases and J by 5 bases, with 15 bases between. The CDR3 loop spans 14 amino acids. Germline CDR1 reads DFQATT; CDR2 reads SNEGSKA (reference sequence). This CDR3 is CSARLGATSTEAFF. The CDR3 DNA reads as TGCAGTGCTAGACTGGGGGCAACGAGTACTGAAGCTTTCTTT.

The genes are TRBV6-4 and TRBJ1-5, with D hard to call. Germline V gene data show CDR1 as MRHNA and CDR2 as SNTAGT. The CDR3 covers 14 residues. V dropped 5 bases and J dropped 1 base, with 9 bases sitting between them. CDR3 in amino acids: CASSRRVSNQPQHF. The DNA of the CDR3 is TGTGCCAGCAGTAGGAGGGTAAGCAATCAGCCCCAGCATTTT.

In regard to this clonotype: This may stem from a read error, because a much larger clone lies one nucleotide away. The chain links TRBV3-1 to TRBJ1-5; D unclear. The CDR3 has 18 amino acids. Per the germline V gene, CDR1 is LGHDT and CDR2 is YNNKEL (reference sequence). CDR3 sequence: CANSQDPTIVYGNQPQHF. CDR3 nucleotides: TGTGCCAACAGCCAAGACCCGACAATCGTTTATGGCAATCAGCCCCAGCATTTT.

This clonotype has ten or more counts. CDR3: CASSLEGLRGLEQYF. CDR3 DNA: TGTGCCAGCAGCTTAGAAGGGCTTAGAGGACTTGAGCAGTACTTC. This chain connects TRBV7-2 to TRBJ2-7; a possible D gene is TRBD2 (5 bases). V was cut by 1 base and J by 7 bases, with 17 bases left in between. This CDR3 is built from 15 residues. Germline CDR1 and CDR2: SGHTA and FQGNSA.

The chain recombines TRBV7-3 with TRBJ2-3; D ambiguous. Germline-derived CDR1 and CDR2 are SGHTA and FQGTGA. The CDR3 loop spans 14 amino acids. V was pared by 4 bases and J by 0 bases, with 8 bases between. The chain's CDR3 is CASSWVTSTDTQYF. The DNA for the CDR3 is TGTGCCAGCAGCTGGGTGACTAGCACAGATACGCAGTATTTT.

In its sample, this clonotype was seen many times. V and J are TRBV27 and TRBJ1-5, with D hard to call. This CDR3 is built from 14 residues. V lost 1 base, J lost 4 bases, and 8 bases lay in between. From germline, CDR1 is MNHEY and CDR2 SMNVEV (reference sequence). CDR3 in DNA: TGTGCCAGCAGTTTATGGTTAGGGAATCAGCCCCAGCATTTT. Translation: CASSLWLGNQPQHF.

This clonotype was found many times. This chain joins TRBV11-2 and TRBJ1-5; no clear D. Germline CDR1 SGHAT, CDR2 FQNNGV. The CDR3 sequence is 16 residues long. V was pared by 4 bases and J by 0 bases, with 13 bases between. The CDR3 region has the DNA TGTGCCAGCAGCTCCGGGATTTTATATAGCAATCAGCCCCAGCATTTT. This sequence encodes CASSSGILYSNQPQHF.